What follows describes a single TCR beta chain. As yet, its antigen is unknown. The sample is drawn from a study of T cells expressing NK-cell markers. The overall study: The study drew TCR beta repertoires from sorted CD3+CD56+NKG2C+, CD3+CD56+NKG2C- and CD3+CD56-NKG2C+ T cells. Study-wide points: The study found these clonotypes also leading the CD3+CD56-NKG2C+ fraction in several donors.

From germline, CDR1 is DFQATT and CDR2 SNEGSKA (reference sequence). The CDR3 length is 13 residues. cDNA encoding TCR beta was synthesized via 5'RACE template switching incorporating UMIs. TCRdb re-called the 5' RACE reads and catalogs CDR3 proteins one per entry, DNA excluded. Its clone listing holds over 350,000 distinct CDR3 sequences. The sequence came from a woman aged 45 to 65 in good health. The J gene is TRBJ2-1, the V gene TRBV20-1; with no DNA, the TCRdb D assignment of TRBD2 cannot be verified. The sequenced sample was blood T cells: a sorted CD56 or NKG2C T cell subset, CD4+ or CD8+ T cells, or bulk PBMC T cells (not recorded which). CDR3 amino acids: CSATSGRGNEQFF.